This T cell receptor (beta chain) was identified during a study of T-cell memory formation after mild COVID-19. Overall study results and limits: Chiefly within CM and EM were the contracting CD4+ clones; CD8+ ones were within EMRA.

On this clonotype: As yet, its antigen is unknown.

One entry per CDR3 protein, called by TCRdb with MiXCR from the 5' RACE reads. There are under 300,000 distinct CDR3 sequences in the sample; roughly 15% occur only once, and 3% to 4.5% lies in the top ten. The sequencing input was PBMCs or a T cell subset sorted from them (not recorded which). This TCR was recovered from a man aged 18 to 30 who had mild COVID-19 (a few samples of this study predate the infection). Cell type and time point are not known.

The CDR3 protein is CASSIYQELFF. The CDR3 DNA reads as TGTGCCAGCAGCATCTACCAGGAGCTGTTTTTT. The V and J genes are TRBV7-9 and TRBJ2-2, with D unclear. The CDR3 length is 11 residues. CDR1 and CDR2 from the germline V gene are SEHNR and FQNEAQ (reference sequence). V was pared by 5 bases and J by 10 bases, with 8 bases between.